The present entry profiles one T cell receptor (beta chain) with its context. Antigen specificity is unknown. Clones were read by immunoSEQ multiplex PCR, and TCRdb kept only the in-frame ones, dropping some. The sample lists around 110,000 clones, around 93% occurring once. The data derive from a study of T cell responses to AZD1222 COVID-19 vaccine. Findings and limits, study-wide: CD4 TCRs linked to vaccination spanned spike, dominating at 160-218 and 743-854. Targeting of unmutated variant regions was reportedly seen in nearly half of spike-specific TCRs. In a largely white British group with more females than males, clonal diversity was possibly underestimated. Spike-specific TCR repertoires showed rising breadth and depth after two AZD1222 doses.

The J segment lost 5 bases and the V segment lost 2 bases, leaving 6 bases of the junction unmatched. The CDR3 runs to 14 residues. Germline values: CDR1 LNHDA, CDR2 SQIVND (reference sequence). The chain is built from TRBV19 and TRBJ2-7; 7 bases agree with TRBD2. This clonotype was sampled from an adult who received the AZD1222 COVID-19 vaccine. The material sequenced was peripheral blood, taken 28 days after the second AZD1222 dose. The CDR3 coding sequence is TGTGCCAGTAGTATAATGGGCCGGGAGGACGAGCAGTACTTC. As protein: CASSIMGREDEQYF.